This entry lists 26 T cell receptor beta chains sequenced from one sample in a study of shared clonotypes between healthy human individuals. Data came from immunoSEQ multiplex PCR; TCRdb stores just in-frame clones and leaves some out. The sample has some 2,400,000 clones, roughly 95% seen once. The specimen sequenced was naive CD4+ T cells sorted from blood. Subset specified: CD45RA+ positively selected. The receptors stem from a man between 18 and 35 years old in good health.

The chain recombines TRBV18 with TRBJ2-7; D is unclear. V lost 0 bases, J lost 0 bases, and 9 bases lay in between. The length of the CDR3 is 15 residues. The V gene's germline CDR1 is KGHSH and CDR2 LQKENI. In DNA form, the CDR3 reads TGTGCCAGCTCACCACCGGCGACGGTCTCCTACGAGCAGTACTTC. Protein: CASSPPATVSYEQYF.

The chain has TRBV7-4 and TRBJ1-5; 8 positions match TRBD1. The junction had 9 bases not matched to a gene; V was cut back by 5 bases and J by 6 bases. CDR1 and CDR2 from the germline V gene are SGHVT and SQSDAQ. There are 15 residues in the CDR3. CDR3 protein: CASSQSTGGSQPQHF. In DNA, the CDR3 is TGTGCCAGCAGCCAGTCTACAGGGGGAAGTCAGCCCCAGCATTTT.

Concerning this clone: The same CDR3 is also encoded by other DNA sequences in this sample. The chain recombines TRBV6-5 with TRBJ2-1; D tentatively reads TRBD1 or TRBD2 (6 bases each). This CDR3 comprises 14 residues. The V gene's germline CDR1 is MNHEY and CDR2 SVGAGI. V lost 5 bases to trimming and J lost 7 bases, with 15 bases between them. Here the CDR3 reads CASSRGRAWNEQFF. For the CDR3, the DNA is TGTGCCAGCAGTCGGGGGCGTGCGTGGAATGAGCAGTTCTTC.

The V call is TRBV10-2, the J call TRBJ2-1; 8 positions agree with TRBD1. Unmatched junction bases numbered 5, after V lost 8 bases and J lost 5 bases. Germline CDR1 and CDR2: WSHSY and SAAADI. This CDR3 region has 13 residues. For the CDR3, the DNA is TGCGCCAGCCGGACAGGGATGAACAATGAGCAGTTCTTC. It specifies CASRTGMNNEQFF.

The chain uses TRBV10-1 and TRBJ2-2; TRBD1 or TRBD2 may be the D gene (5 bases each). The CDR3 loop spans 15 amino acids. The V gene lost 0 bases and the J gene lost 4 bases, with 9 bases spanning the gap. The germline gives CDR1 WNHNN, CDR2 SYGVQD (reference sequence). The CDR3 protein is CASSESTGGTGELFF. CDR3 nucleotides: TGCGCCAGCAGTGAGTCGACTGGGGGCACCGGGGAGCTGTTTTTT.

The chain recombines TRBV6-4 with TRBJ2-1, with a possible D match to TRBD2 (6 bases). V lost 4 bases and J lost 3, with 13 bases in between. This CDR3 has 15 amino acids. Germline CDR1 is MRHNA and CDR2 is SNTAGT. CDR3 DNA: TGTGCCAGCAGTGGGGAGTACGGGAGCTACAATGAGCAGTTCTTC. Protein: CASSGEYGSYNEQFF.

The CDR3 loop is CASSEIGSPLHF. The CDR3 DNA reads as TGTGCCAGCAGTGAAATAGGTTCACCCCTCCACTTT. The chain recombines TRBV6-1 with TRBJ1-6; D is undetermined. Deletions cut 2 bases from V and 9 bases from J, with 5 bases between. The CDR3 loop spans 12 amino acids. CDR1 and CDR2 (germline): MNHNS, SASEGT.

This clone was observed a single time. Distinct nucleotide sequences in the sample also encode this CDR3. The V gene is TRBV27, the J gene TRBJ2-6; D ambiguous. This CDR3 has 14 residues. V lost 3 bases and J 1 base, leaving 4 bases between the germline ends. From germline, CDR1 is MNHEY and CDR2 SMNVEV (reference sequence). The CDR3: CASSFSSGANVLTF. CDR3 nucleotide sequence: TGTGCCAGCAGTTTCTCGTCTGGGGCCAACGTCCTGACTTTC.

Note on this clone: The same CDR3 arises from other DNA sequences in this sample as well. The chain couples TRBV7-8 to TRBJ2-7, with D unclear. Germline V lookup: CDR1 SGHVS, CDR2 FQNEAQ. The CDR3 extends over 11 amino acids. V dropped 1 base and J dropped 6 bases, with 4 bases sitting between them. The CDR3 DNA reads TGTGCCAGCAGCTTAGAGTTCGAGCAGTACTTC. Its translation is CASSLEFEQYF.

The chain uses TRBV4-3 and TRBJ2-2; the match to TRBD2 covers 8 bases. The CDR3 contains 16 residues. Germline trimming cut 0 bases from V and 5 bases from J; bases unmatched to any gene: 5. The germline V gene encodes CDR1 LGHNA and CDR2 YSLEER. The CDR3 region has the DNA TGCGCCAGCAGCCAAGATGCGGGAGGAAGTACCGGGGAGCTGTTTTTT. It codes for CASSQDAGGSTGELFF.

The V call is TRBV7-3, the J call TRBJ1-2; 7 bases are a match to TRBD1. Germline CDR1 is SGHTA and CDR2 is FQGTGA. Losses at the gene ends were 2 bases for V and 4 bases for J; bases not matched to a gene: 4. The CDR3 has 14 amino acids. The CDR3 sequence is CASSLQGGSYGYTF. The DNA for the CDR3 is TGTGCCAGCAGCTTACAAGGGGGCAGCTATGGCTACACCTTC.

V usage is TRBV5-5 and J usage is TRBJ2-3; D remains ambiguous. CDR3 length equals 12 residues. V lost 2 bases, J lost 3 bases, and 4 bases lay in between. CDR1 and CDR2 (germline): SGHKS, YYEKEE (reference sequence). The CDR3 protein is CASSFETDTQYF. CDR3 DNA sequence: TGTGCCAGCAGCTTTGAGACAGATACGCAGTATTTT.

The chain joins TRBV4-3 to TRBJ1-3; no reliable D call. The CDR3 is 17 amino acids. Trimming shortened V by 1 base and J by 0 bases, and 13 bases separated the two germline ends. Germline V gene sequence: CDR1 LGHNA, CDR2 YSLEER. The CDR3 DNA sequence: TGCGCCAGCAGCCAAGCCTCCCTCTCGGGCTCTGGAAACACCATATATTTT. As protein: CASSQASLSGSGNTIYF.

This chain joins TRBV10-3 and TRBJ1-2; D is undetermined. V lost 0 bases, J lost 5 bases, and 10 bases lay in between. The CDR3 contains 14 residues. The germline V gene encodes CDR1 ENHRY and CDR2 SYGVKD. CDR3 bases: TGTGCCATCAGTGAGTCATCGCTTCGGTATGGCTACACCTTC. Encoded protein: CAISESSLRYGYTF.

V usage is TRBV27 and J usage is TRBJ1-6; D unresolved. V shed 10 bases and J shed 6 bases, with 10 bases lying between them. Germline V lookup: CDR1 MNHEY, CDR2 SMNVEV (reference sequence). The CDR3 is 12 amino acids. In DNA form, the CDR3 reads TGTGCCACCCACACGTCTAATTCACCCCTCCACTTT. Residues: CATHTSNSPLHF.

This clone occurred a few times. The chain carries TRBV10-3 and TRBJ1-5; D ambiguous. This CDR3 is 13 amino acids long. The ends were cut back, 2 bases at V and 7 bases at J, with 9 bases in the middle. Germline CDR1 ENHRY, CDR2 SYGVKD. Here the CDR3 reads CAISEAEGQPQHF. CDR3 bases: TGTGCCATCAGTGAGGCAGAGGGCCAGCCCCAGCATTTT.

The J gene is TRBJ1-6, the V gene TRBV6-5; perhaps TRBD1 as D (5 bases). Per the germline V gene, CDR1 is MNHEY and CDR2 is SVGAGI. This CDR3 has 15 residues. Deletions cut 5 bases from V and 7 bases from J, with 15 bases between. CDR3 region: CASSITGPQNSPLHF. CDR3 nucleotides: TGTGCCAGCAGTATAACAGGTCCCCAAAATTCACCCCTCCACTTT.

This chain links TRBV6-6 with TRBJ2-7; D not certain. Germline CDR1 and CDR2: MNHNY and SVGAGI (reference sequence). The CDR3 spans 12 residues. V lost 6 bases, J lost 6 bases, and 12 bases lay in between. This CDR3 is CASSRVIGEQYF. The CDR3 region has the DNA TGTGCCAGCAGCCGCGTTATTGGCGAGCAGTACTTC.

This chain uses TRBV11-3 with TRBJ2-2; D unresolved. V was pared by 0 bases and J by 7 bases, with 6 bases between. The germline V gene has CDR1 SGHNT and CDR2 YENEEA. The CDR3 covers 13 residues. The CDR3 DNA reads as TGTGCCAGCAGCTTAGAGTTTGACGGGGAGCTGTTTTTT. It is translated as CASSLEFDGELFF.

The chain combines TRBV19 with TRBJ1-4, with 8 positions matching TRBD1. Trimming at V came to 9 bases and at J to 0 bases, leaving 6 bases not matched to a gene. The CDR3 sequence is 15 residues long. CDR1 is LNHDA, CDR2 SQIVND, per germline (reference sequence). The CDR3: CASKPTGATNEKLFF. The CDR3 nucleotides read TGTGCCAGCAAGCCGACAGGGGCAACTAATGAAAAACTGTTTTTT. Variable domain in full (rest from reference TRBV19 and TRBJ1-4): DGGITQSPKYLFRKEGQNVTLSCEQNLNHDAMYWYRQDPGQGLRLIYYSQIVNDFQKGDIAEGYSVSREKKESFPLTVTSAQKNPTAFYLCASKPTGATNEKLFFGSGTQLSVL.

The chain carries TRBV7-6 and TRBJ2-6; D uncertain. With 6 bases removed from V and 0 bases from J, the gap between germline ends came to 12 bases. Per the germline V gene, CDR1 is SGHVS and CDR2 is FNYEAQ. The length of the CDR3 is 16 residues. CDR3 sequence: CASSEWESSGANVLTF. The CDR3, as DNA: TGTGCCAGCAGTGAGTGGGAAAGCTCTGGGGCCAACGTCCTGACTTTC.

The chain joins TRBV25-1 to TRBJ2-3; D gene uncertain. Germline V gives CDR1 MGHDK, CDR2 SYGVNS. The ends were cut back, 1 base at V and 1 base at J, with 9 bases in the middle. CDR3 size: 15 residues. The CDR3 bases are TGTGCCAGCAGTGAATGGATTGCGGGCACAGATACGCAGTATTTT. It translates to CASSEWIAGTDTQYF.

A word on this clone: The identical CDR3 is also encoded by other nucleotide sequences in the sample. The chain recombines TRBV11-2 with TRBJ1-6; D unclear. The CDR3 has 14 amino acids. V dropped 5 bases and J dropped 0 bases, with 5 bases sitting between them. The germline gives CDR1 SGHAT, CDR2 FQNNGV. Here the CDR3 reads CASSLSSYNSPLHF. The CDR3 DNA follows: TGTGCCAGCAGCCTAAGCTCCTATAATTCACCCCTCCACTTT.

The rearrangement joins TRBV30 to TRBJ1-1; tentatively, D is TRBD1 (5 bases). The V and J ends lost 4 bases and 0 bases respectively, with 12 bases between them. Germline V gives CDR1 GTSNPN, CDR2 SVGIG (reference sequence). The CDR3 totals 14 residues. The CDR3 sequence: CAWIPWGMNTEAFF. The CDR3 nucleotides read TGTGCCTGGATCCCCTGGGGCATGAACACTGAAGCTTTCTTT.

This chain joins TRBV11-3 and TRBJ1-3; 10 bases are shared with TRBD1. CDR1 and CDR2 from the germline V gene are SGHNT and YENEEA. V lost 5 bases, J lost 7 bases, and 2 bases stayed unmatched. This CDR3 is 13 amino acids long. For the CDR3, the DNA is TGTGCCAGCAGCACGGGACAGGGGAACACCATATATTTT. Translated: CASSTGQGNTIYF.

The gene calls are TRBV5-4 and TRBJ1-2, with D unclear. The V end was cut by 1 base, the J end by 8 bases, with 15 bases between. The CDR3 runs to 14 residues. The germline CDR1 and CDR2 sequences are SGHNT and YYREEE (reference sequence). The CDR3 loop is CASSLSQTGAGYTF. The CDR3, as DNA: TGTGCCAGCAGCTTGAGTCAGACCGGAGCGGGCTACACCTTC.